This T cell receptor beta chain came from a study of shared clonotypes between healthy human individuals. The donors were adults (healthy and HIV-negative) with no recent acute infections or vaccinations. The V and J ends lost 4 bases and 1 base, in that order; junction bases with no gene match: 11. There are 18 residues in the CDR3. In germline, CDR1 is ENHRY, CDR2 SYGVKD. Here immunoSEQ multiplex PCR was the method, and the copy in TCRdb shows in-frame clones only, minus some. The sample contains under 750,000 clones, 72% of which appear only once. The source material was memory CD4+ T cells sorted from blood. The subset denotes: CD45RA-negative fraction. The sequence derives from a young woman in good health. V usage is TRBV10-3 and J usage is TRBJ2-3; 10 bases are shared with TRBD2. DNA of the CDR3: TGTGCCATCAGTGCAAACCCCGGGACTAGCGAGCGCACAGATACGCAGTATTTT. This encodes CAISANPGTSERTDTQYF.